Listed here are 7 T cell receptor beta chains from one sample, sequenced in a study. TCRdb recomputed calls from the 5' RACE reads with MiXCR, one row per CDR3 protein. The sample includes roughly 42,000 distinct CDR3 sequences, 30% seen only once; the top ten take just over 4%. The sample taken for sequencing was tumor-infiltrating memory CD4+ T cells sorted from the breast tumor. Subset here: memory CD4+ T cells, CD4+CD45RO+CD25-. These receptor sequences come from a female donor with breast cancer.

In this sample, this clonotype turned up many times. The chain recombines TRBV7-3 with TRBJ2-7, with D maybe TRBD1 (5 bases). This CDR3 comprises 15 residues. Per germline, CDR1 SGHTA and CDR2 FQGTGA. Trimming took 5 bases from V and 0 from J, leaving 14 bases between them. CDR3 DNA sequence: TGTGCCAGCAGCCACCTGGGGCCCAGCTCCTACGAGCAGTACTTC. This encodes CASSHLGPSSYEQYF. Complete variable domain (other parts from reference TRBV7-3 and TRBJ2-7): GAGVSQTPSNKVTEKGKYVELRCDPISGHTALYWYRQSLGQGPEFLIYFQGTGAADDSGLPNDRFFAVRPEGSVSTLKIQRTERGDSAVYLCASSHLGPSSYEQYFGPGTRLTVT.

Regarding this clonotype: A read error may produce the germline difference seen at one junction end. V and J are TRBV29-1 and TRBJ1-3; D is unclear. This CDR3 region has 13 residues. Germline assignment: CDR1 SQVTM and CDR2 ANQGSEA. The CDR3 nucleotides are TGCAGCGTTGACAGCAGCTCTGGAAACACCATGTATTTT. It specifies CSVDSSSGNTMYF.

About this clonotype: A much larger clone sits a single nucleotide away, making a read error possible. The rearrangement uses TRBV6-5 and TRBJ1-1; weak D call: TRBD1 (5 bases). The CDR3 consists of 14 residues. Germline lookup yields CDR1 MNHEY and CDR2 SVGAGI. The V end lost 4 bases, the J end lost 5 bases, and 14 bases lay between the germline ends. The CDR3: CASSSYQGGTEAFF. CDR3 in DNA: TGTGCCAGCAGTTCCTACCAGGGAGGGACTGAAGCTTTCTTT.

This clonotype was seen a few times. The chain joins TRBV6-5 to TRBJ2-7; the match to TRBD2 covers 8 bases. The V and J ends lost 0 bases and 6 bases, in that order; junction bases with no gene match: 10. Germline-derived CDR1 and CDR2 are MNHEY and SVGAGI. The CDR3 is 16 residues long. This CDR3 is CASSYSPSGSPVEQYF. DNA for the CDR3: TGTGCCAGCAGTTACTCCCCCAGCGGGAGTCCTGTCGAGCAGTACTTC.

The V gene is TRBV7-3, the J gene TRBJ2-2; D is unresolved. Germline V gives CDR1 SGHTA, CDR2 FQGTGA. Trimming stripped 5 bases from V and 5 bases from J, with 9 bases between. The CDR3 has 13 residues. As DNA, the CDR3 is TGTGCCAGCAGCACCGAAGGTACCGGGGAGCTGTTTTTT. Amino acid sequence: CASSTEGTGELFF.

The sample holds a few counts of this clonotype. V gene TRBV4-1 combines with J gene TRBJ1-6, with D tentatively TRBD1 (5 bases). The CDR3 is made up of 15 amino acids. Germline V gives CDR1 MGHRA, CDR2 YSYEKL. Trimming took 1 base from V and 7 from J, leaving 11 bases between them. CDR3 DNA sequence: TGCGCCAGCAGCCAAGTTCAGGGATCGAATTCACCCCTCCACTTT. Translating it yields CASSQVQGSNSPLHF.

As to this clonotype: One junction end does not reproduce the germline sequence, and a read error may be involved. The rearrangement joins TRBV7-8 to TRBJ2-7, with 7 bases identical to TRBD1. This CDR3 region has 14 residues. Germline assignment: CDR1 SGHVS and CDR2 FQNEAQ. The CDR3 sequence: CTSTRDSYSYEQYF. The CDR3 nucleotides are TGTACCAGCACCCGGGACAGCTACTCCTACGAGCAGTACTTC.